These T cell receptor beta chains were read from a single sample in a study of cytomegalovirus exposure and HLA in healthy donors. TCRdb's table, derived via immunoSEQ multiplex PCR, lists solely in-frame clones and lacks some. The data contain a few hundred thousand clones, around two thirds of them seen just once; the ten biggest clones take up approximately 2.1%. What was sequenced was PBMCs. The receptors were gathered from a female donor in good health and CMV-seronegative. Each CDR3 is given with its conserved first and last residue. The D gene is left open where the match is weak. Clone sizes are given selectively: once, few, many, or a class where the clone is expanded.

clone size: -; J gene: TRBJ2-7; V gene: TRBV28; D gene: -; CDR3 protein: CASSFRGSPSNEQYF; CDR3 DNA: TGTGCCAGCAGTTTCCGAGGGTCCCCCTCCAACGAGCAGTACTTC
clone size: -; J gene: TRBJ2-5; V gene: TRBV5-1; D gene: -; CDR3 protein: CASSPRSSSTQETQYF; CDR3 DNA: TGCGCCAGCAGCCCGCGGTCGAGTAGCACCCAAGAGACCCAGTACTTC
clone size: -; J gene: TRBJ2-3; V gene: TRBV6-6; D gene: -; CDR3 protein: CASKESTDTQYF; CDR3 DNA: TGTGCCAGCAAGGAGAGCACAGATACGCAGTATTTT
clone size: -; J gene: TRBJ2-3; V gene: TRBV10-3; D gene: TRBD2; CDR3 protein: CAIRASSGIVEDTQYF; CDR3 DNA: TGTGCCATCAGGGCTTCTAGCGGGATTGTGGAGGATACGCAGTATTTT
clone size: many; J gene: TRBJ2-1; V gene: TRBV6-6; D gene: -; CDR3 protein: CASSPGLVYNEQFF; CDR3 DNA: TGTGCCAGCAGCCCAGGGCTAGTCTACAATGAGCAGTTCTTC
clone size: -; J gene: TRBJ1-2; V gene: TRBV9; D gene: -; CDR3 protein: CASSSEGVPLYGYTF; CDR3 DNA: TGTGCCAGCAGCTCAGAGGGGGTCCCCCTCTATGGCTACACCTTC
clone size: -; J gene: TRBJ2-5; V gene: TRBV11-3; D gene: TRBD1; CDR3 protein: CASSLVFRQGQETQYF; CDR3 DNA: TGTGCCAGCAGCTTAGTATTTCGACAGGGCCAAGAGACCCAGTACTTC
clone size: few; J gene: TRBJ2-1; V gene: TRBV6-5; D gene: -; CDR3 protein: CASSFPGSYNEQFF; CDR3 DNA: TGTGCCAGCAGTTTCCCCGGCTCCTACAATGAGCAGTTCTTC
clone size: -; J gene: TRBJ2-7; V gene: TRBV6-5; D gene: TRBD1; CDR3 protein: CASSPDRESSYEQYF; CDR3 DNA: TGTGCCAGCAGCCCCGACAGGGAAAGCTCCTACGAGCAGTACTTC
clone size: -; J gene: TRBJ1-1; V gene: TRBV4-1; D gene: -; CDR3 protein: CASSQERKGGMNTEAFF; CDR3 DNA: TGCGCCAGCAGCCAAGAAAGGAAAGGGGGAATGAACACTGAAGCTTTCTTT
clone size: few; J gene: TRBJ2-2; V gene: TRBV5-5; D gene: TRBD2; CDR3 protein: CASSWELAGGHTGELFF; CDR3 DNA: TGTGCCAGCAGCTGGGAACTAGCGGGAGGACACACCGGGGAGCTGTTTTTT
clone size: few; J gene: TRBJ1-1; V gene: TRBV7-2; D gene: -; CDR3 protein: CASSFNGGENTEAFF; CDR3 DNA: TGTGCCAGCAGCTTCAATGGGGGCGAGAACACTGAAGCTTTCTTT
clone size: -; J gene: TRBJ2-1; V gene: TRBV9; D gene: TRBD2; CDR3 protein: CASSIPAGGPSYNEQFF; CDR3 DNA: TGTGCCAGCAGCATACCAGCGGGAGGGCCCTCCTACAATGAGCAGTTCTTC
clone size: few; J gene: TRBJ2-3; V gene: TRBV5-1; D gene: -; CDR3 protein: CASSPTGRDTQYF; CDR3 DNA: TGCGCCAGCAGCCCGACAGGGAGGGATACGCAGTATTTT
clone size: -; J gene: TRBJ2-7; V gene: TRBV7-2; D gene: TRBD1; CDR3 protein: CASSSYRGPYEQYF; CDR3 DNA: TGTGCCAGCAGCTCCTACAGGGGCCCCTACGAGCAGTACTTC
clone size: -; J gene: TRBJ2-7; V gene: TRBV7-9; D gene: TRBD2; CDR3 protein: CASSLLPGLADYEQYF; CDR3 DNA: TGTGCCAGCAGCTTACTTCCTGGTCTAGCGGACTACGAGCAGTACTTC
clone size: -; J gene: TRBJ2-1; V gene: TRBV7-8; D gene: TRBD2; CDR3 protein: CASSFRREGGRVFNEQFF; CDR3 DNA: TGTGCCAGCAGCTTCCGGCGTGAGGGCGGGAGGGTGTTTAATGAGCAGTTCTTC
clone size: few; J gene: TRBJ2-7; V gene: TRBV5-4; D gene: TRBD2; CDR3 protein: CASRGTSGSFYEQYF; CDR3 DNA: TGTGCCAGCAGGGGGACTAGCGGGAGCTTCTACGAGCAGTACTTC
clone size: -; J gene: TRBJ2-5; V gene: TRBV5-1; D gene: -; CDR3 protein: CASSLIQAPGETQYF; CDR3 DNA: TGCGCCAGCAGCTTGATTCAAGCGCCTGGAGAGACCCAGTACTTC
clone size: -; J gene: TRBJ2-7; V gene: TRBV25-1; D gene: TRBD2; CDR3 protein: CASSGTSHYEQYF; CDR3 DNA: TGTGCCAGCAGCGGGACTAGTCACTACGAGCAGTACTTC
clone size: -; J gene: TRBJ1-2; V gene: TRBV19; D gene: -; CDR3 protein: CASSSRRGQLDGYTF; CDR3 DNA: TGTGCCAGTAGTTCCAGGCGGGGTCAATTGGATGGCTACACCTTC
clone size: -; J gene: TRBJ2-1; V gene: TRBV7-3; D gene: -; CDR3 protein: CASSQGLLYEQFF; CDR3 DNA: TGTGCCAGCAGCCAGGGGCTACTCTATGAGCAGTTCTTC
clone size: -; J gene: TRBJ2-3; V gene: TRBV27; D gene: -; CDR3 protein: CASSQARDTQYF; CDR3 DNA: TGTGCCAGCAGTCAGGCGAGAGATACGCAGTATTTT
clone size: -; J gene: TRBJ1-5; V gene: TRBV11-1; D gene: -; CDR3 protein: CASSLGQSNTDTQHF; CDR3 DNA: TGTGCCAGCAGCTTAGGACAGAGCAACACAGATACGCAGCATTTT
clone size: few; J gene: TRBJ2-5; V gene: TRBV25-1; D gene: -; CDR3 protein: CASSPSQGTGETQYF; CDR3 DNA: TGTGCCAGCAGTCCATCCCAGGGGACGGGAGAGACCCAGTACTTC
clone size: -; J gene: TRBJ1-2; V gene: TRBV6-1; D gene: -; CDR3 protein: CASSVSDGGSGYTF; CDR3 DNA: TGTGCCAGCAGTGTGTCGGACGGGGGGAGTGGCTACACCTTC
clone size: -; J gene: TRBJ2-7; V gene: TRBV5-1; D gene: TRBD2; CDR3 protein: CASSSNLADFSYEQYF; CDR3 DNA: TGCGCCAGCAGCTCGAATCTAGCGGATTTCTCCTACGAGCAGTACTTC
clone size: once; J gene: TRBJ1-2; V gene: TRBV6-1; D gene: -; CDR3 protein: CASSEVLDSFNYGYTF; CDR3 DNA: TGTGCCAGCAGTGAAGTTCTGGACAGCTTTAACTATGGCTACACCTTC
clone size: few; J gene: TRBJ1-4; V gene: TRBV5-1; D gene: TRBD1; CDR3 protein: CASSLQGAPNEKLFF; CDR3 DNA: TGCGCCAGCAGCCTACAGGGGGCACCTAATGAAAAACTGTTTTTT